Below are 20 T cell receptor beta chains sequenced from a single sample in a study of blood T cells in healthy people across ages. For the second PCR, which ran for about 6 to 12 cycles, a sample-barcoded 5' primer and a J-beta primer mix were used. One entry per CDR3 protein, called by TCRdb with MiXCR from the 5' RACE reads. Found here are 1.5 million to 2 million distinct CDR3 sequences, 40% to 55% of them singletons; the top ten hold approximately 2%. The sequencing sample was made of blood. The receptors were sampled from a woman aged 40 to 55 in good health.

This chain links TRBV4-3 with TRBJ2-5, with 7 nucleotides matching TRBD2. There are 15 residues in the CDR3. The ends lost 5 bases at V and 3 bases at J; junction bases unmatched: 9. Germline V gene data show CDR1 as LGHNA and CDR2 as YSLEER. In DNA form, the CDR3 reads TGCGCCAGCAGCAAAGCTAGCGGAGGGGAAGAGACCCAGTACTTC. Translated, it gives CASSKASGGEETQYF.

This clonotype was counted only a few times. CDR3: CASSLVAGSHLYGYTF. The CDR3 DNA follows: TGTGCCAGCAGTTTAGTGGCAGGTTCGCACCTTTATGGCTACACCTTC. The chain has TRBV28 and TRBJ1-2, with unresolved D. The V end lost 2 bases, the J end lost 5 bases, and 18 bases lay between the germline ends. The germline V gene has CDR1 MDHEN and CDR2 SYDVKM. The CDR3 loop spans 16 amino acids.

This clonotype was observed a handful of times. J is TRBJ1-2 and V is TRBV7-9; D gene unclear. The CDR3 length is 13 residues. The germline V gene has CDR1 SEHNR and CDR2 FQNEAQ (reference sequence). Deletions cut 8 bases from V and 6 bases from J, with 16 bases between. CDR3 nucleotides: TGTGCCAGCGAGTGGCGGGGTTCGGATGGCTACACCTTC. Its translation is CASEWRGSDGYTF.

This chain links TRBV7-2 with TRBJ1-2; 8 nucleotides line up with TRBD1. Germline loops: CDR1 SGHTA, CDR2 FQGNSA. The CDR3 has 15 residues. V lost 3 bases to trimming and J lost 5 bases; unmatched junction nucleotides: 8. The CDR3 loop is CASSFGGQGGYGYTF. Here the CDR3 DNA reads TGTGCCAGCAGCTTTGGAGGACAGGGCGGTTATGGCTACACCTTC.

Many counts were recorded for this clonotype. The junction departs from germline at one end; a sequencing error may be responsible. The gene calls are TRBV5-1 and TRBJ1-2; TRBD1 agrees at 10 bases. CDR3 length equals 14 residues. Germline CDR1 and CDR2: SGHRS and YFSETQ. CDR3 DNA sequence: TGTGCCAGCAGCTTAGGACAGGGGGTCTATGGCTACACCTTC. It specifies CASSLGQGVYGYTF.

This clonotype was observed a few times. The V call is TRBV29-1, the J call TRBJ1-2; D uncertain. This CDR3 contains 12 residues. CDR1 is SQVTM, CDR2 ANQGSEA, per germline. V gave up 5 bases and J gave up 8 bases, with 15 bases separating them. CDR3 sequence reads: CSVNPGEQGYTF. The CDR3 bases are TGCAGCGTTAACCCTGGGGAGCAGGGCTACACCTTC.

Only a few counts were recorded for this clonotype. This rearrangement joins TRBV9 to TRBJ2-1, with 7 bases identical to TRBD2. Per germline, CDR1 SGDLS and CDR2 YYNGEE. The CDR3 contains 14 residues. With 0 bases clipped from V and 4 bases from J, the junction kept 1 base outside the gene matches. CDR3 protein: CASSVGEGYNEQFF. In nucleotides, the CDR3 is TGTGCCAGCAGCGTAGGGGAGGGGTACAATGAGCAGTTCTTC.

The V and J genes are TRBV27 and TRBJ1-2; D is perhaps TRBD1 (5 bases). Per the germline V gene, CDR1 is MNHEY and CDR2 is SMNVEV (reference sequence). CDR3 length: 13 amino acids. V shed 5 bases and J shed 4 bases, with 11 bases lying between them. In DNA form, the CDR3 reads TGTGCCAGCAGTCAGCGGACATCCTATGGCTACACCTTC. It yields the protein CASSQRTSYGYTF.

The chain couples TRBV20-1 to TRBJ2-4; possible D gene TRBD1, 6 bases. The J call may be in error: the DNA end matches TRBJ2-7 better. The CDR3 consists of 16 residues. Germline V gene lookup returns CDR1 DFQATT and CDR2 SNEGSKA (reference sequence). CDR3 in amino acids: CSATEVGRGTYYEQYF. The CDR3 nucleotides are TGCAGTGCTACGGAGGTGGGCAGGGGTACCTACTACGAGCAGTACTTC.

The chain recombines TRBV5-1 with TRBJ2-7; 8 nucleotides match TRBD2. Unmatched junction bases numbered 11, after V lost 1 base and J lost 2 bases. From germline, CDR1 is SGHRS and CDR2 YFSETQ. This CDR3 has 17 residues. CDR3 loop: CASSLRAGGPSTYEQYF. CDR3 bases: TGCGCCAGCAGCTTGCGGGCGGGGGGCCCCTCCACCTACGAGCAGTACTTC.

This clonotype has just a few counts. V is TRBV4-1 and J is TRBJ1-5; D call uncertain. CDR3 length equals 13 residues. Trimming stripped 4 bases from V and 7 bases from J, with 11 bases between. Germline CDR1 reads MGHRA; CDR2 reads YSYEKL. The CDR3, as DNA: TGCGCCAGCAGCCCTGCCCTAGGGCAGCCCCAGCATTTT. This sequence encodes CASSPALGQPQHF.

On this clonotype itself: One junction end does not reproduce the germline sequence, and a read error may be involved. CDR3 nucleotide sequence: TGTGCCTTCAGTCCGGGACAGGGATCGGGAGAGACCCAGTACTTC. It translates to CAFSPGQGSGETQYF. The V gene is TRBV10-3, the J gene TRBJ2-5, with TRBD1 matching over 9 bases. The CDR3 sequence is 15 residues long. The germline V gene has CDR1 ENHRY and CDR2 SYGVKD.

The chain links TRBV20-1 to TRBJ2-5, with TRBD2 matching 8 bases. From germline, CDR1 is DFQATT and CDR2 SNEGSKA (reference sequence). This CDR3 has 12 residues. V dropped 6 bases and J dropped 5; count of bases not matched to a gene: 5. CDR3 sequence: CSAWGLGETQYF. The CDR3 DNA reads as TGCAGTGCATGGGGACTAGGGGAGACCCAGTACTTC.

The V call is TRBV5-1, the J call TRBJ2-1; weak D call: TRBD1 (6 bases). V gave up 2 bases and J gave up 0 bases, with 12 bases separating them. CDR3 size: 16 residues. Per germline, CDR1 SGHRS and CDR2 YFSETQ. The CDR3 here is CASSLPQGSSYNEQFF. DNA for the CDR3: TGCGCCAGCAGCTTACCTCAGGGGAGCTCCTACAATGAGCAGTTCTTC.

The chain is built from TRBV5-1 and TRBJ2-5; D is unresolved. Trimming took 1 base from V and 2 from J, leaving 15 bases between them. Germline loops: CDR1 SGHRS, CDR2 YFSETQ. The CDR3 totals 16 residues. CDR3 region: CASSLRVAHTQETQYF. CDR3 bases: TGCGCCAGCAGCTTGAGAGTGGCGCACACTCAAGAGACCCAGTACTTC.

The chain links TRBV12-3 or TRBV12-4 to TRBJ2-7; D gene unclear. CDR3 length equals 13 residues. The V gene lost 1 base and the J gene lost 2 bases, with 6 bases spanning the gap. The CDR3 loop is CASSLDAPYEQYF. CDR3 DNA sequence: TGTGCCAGCAGTTTAGACGCTCCCTACGAGCAGTACTTC.

This clonotype was counted between two and nine times. V usage is TRBV9 and J usage is TRBJ2-1; D is possibly TRBD2 (6 bases). The V and J ends lost 7 bases and 10 bases respectively, with 12 bases between them. Germline loops: CDR1 SGDLS, CDR2 YYNGEE. This CDR3 has 11 residues. CDR3 sequence (DNA): TGTGCCAGCGGGGGGTCCTGGGAGCAGTTCTTC. This codes for CASGGSWEQFF.

This clonotype occurred a few times. The chain uses TRBV6-1 and TRBJ2-1; 7 bases match TRBD2. The V gene's germline CDR1 is MNHNS and CDR2 SASEGT. The ends lost 6 bases at V and 4 bases at J; junction bases unmatched: 9. CDR3 length: 15 amino acids. This CDR3 reads CASSGTKGGYNEQFF. The CDR3 DNA reads as TGTGCCAGCAGCGGGACGAAGGGAGGGTACAATGAGCAGTTCTTC.

The V and J genes are TRBV9 and TRBJ2-3; 7 bases are a match to TRBD2. Trimming took 1 base from V and 4 from J; bases not matched to a gene: 9. The length of the CDR3 is 16 residues. The V gene's germline CDR1 is SGDLS and CDR2 YYNGEE. The CDR3 coding sequence is TGTGCCAGCAGCGTAAGGTCGAAGACTAGCCCAGATACGCAGTATTTT. Its translation is CASSVRSKTSPDTQYF.

The chain couples TRBV4-2 to TRBJ2-7, with D hard to call. V dropped 3 bases and J dropped 2 bases, with 8 bases sitting between them. The germline CDR1 and CDR2 sequences are LGHNA and YNFKEQ. The CDR3 has 13 amino acids. The CDR3 DNA is TGTGCCAGCAGCCACGGCGTGGCCTACGAGCAGTACTTC. It encodes CASSHGVAYEQYF.